This TCR beta chain emerged from a study of shared clonotypes between healthy human individuals. The wider study: Donor ages ranged 18 to 49 years: a couple of women, a few men.

V shed 0 bases, J shed 5 bases, and the junction held 9 bases outside the gene matches. The CDR3 is made up of 16 amino acids. Germline V gene sequence: CDR1 SGDLS, CDR2 YYNGEE. Overall study findings and caveats: For naive CD4 cells, 4.5% to 6.5% of clonotypes were shared across a few donors. Measured sharing among donors was expected to vary with sequencing depth.

Genomic DNA (from each subset) was split evenly across several immunoSEQ plates. Libraries were prepared by immunoSEQ multiplex PCR; TCRdb keeps only in-frame clonotypes and omits some of them. This sample carries 2 million to 3 million clones, over 85% of them seen once, and the ten largest clones take approximately 0.35%. This clone was observed once. The antigen remains unidentified. The gene calls are TRBV9 and TRBJ2-5, with 8 bases identical to TRBD1. Sequencing used naive CD4+ T cells from PBMCs. Subset meaning: CD45RA+ positively selected. The TCR comes from a man aged 18 to 29 in good health. Some clones in this sample may be carry-over from other donors' samples. The CDR3 is CASSVAAGGGLETQYF. In DNA form, the CDR3 reads TGTGCCAGCAGCGTAGCTGCAGGGGGCGGATTGGAGACCCAGTACTTC.